This TCR beta chain comes out of a study of siplizumab effects on memory and regulatory T cells. Study observations and caveats: Tracing alloreactive clones into unstimulated subsets worked for only a minor fraction of them.

A word on this clone: No antigen is known for it.

The V gene's germline CDR1 is LNHDA and CDR2 SQIVND (reference sequence). There are 16 residues in the CDR3. The V gene lost 5 bases and the J gene lost 5 bases, with 18 bases spanning the gap. The method was immunoSEQ multiplex PCR; TCRdb's version includes in-frame clones alone and lacks a portion of them. The data contain 120,000 or so clones, more than 90% of them seen just once; the ten biggest clones take up roughly 1.4%. Material for sequencing was CD4+ T cells sorted from blood. V usage is TRBV19 and J usage is TRBJ2-2; possible D gene TRBD2, 6 bases. This TCR was sampled from a human donor in good health. The CDR3 DNA reads as TGTGCCAGTAGTTCTAGCGAGTTGACCTTTACCGGGGAGCTGTTTTTT. It yields the protein CASSSSELTFTGELFF.